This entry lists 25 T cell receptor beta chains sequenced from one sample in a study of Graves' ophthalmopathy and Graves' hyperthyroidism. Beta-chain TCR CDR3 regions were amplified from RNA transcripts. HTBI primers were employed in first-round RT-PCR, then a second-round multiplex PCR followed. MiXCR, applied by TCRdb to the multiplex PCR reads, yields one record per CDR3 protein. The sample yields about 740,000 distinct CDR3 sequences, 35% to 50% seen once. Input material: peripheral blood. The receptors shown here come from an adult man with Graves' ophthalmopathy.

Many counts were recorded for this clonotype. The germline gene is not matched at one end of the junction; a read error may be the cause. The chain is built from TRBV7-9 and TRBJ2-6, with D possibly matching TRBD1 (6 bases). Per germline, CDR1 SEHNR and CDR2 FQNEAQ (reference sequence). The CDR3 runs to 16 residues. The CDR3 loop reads CASSYGQSSGANVLTF. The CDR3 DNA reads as TGCGCCAGCAGCTACGGACAGAGCTCTGGGGCCAACGTCCTGACTTTC.

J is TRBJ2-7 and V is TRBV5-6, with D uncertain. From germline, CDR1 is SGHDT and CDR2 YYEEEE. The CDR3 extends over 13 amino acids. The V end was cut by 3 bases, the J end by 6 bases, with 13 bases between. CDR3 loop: CASSWTSSAEQYF. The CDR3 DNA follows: TGTGCCAGCAGCTGGACGAGCAGCGCCGAGCAGTACTTC.

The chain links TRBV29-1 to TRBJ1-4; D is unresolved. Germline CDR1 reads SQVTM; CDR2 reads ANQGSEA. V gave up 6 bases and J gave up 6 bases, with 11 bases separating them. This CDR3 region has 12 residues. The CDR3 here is CSVGTWDEKLFF. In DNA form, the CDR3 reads TGCAGCGTGGGTACGTGGGATGAAAAACTGTTTTTT.

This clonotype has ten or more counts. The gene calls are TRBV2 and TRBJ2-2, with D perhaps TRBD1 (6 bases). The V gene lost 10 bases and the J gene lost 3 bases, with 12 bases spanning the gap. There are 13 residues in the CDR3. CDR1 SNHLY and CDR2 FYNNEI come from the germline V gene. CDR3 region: CATTNRDTGELFF. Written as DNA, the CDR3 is TGTGCCACCACGAACAGGGACACCGGGGAGCTGTTTTTT.

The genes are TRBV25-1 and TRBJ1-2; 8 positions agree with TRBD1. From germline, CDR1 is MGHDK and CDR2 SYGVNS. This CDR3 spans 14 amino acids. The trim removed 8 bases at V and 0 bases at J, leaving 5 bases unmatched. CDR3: CASLDREANYGYTF. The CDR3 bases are TGTGCCAGCTTGGACAGGGAAGCTAACTATGGCTACACCTTC.

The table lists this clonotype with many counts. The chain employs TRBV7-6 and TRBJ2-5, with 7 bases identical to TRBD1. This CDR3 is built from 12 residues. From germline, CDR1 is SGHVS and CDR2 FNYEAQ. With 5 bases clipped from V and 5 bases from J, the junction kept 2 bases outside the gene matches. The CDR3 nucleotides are TGTGCCAGCAGCGGGGACAGTGAGACCCAGTACTTC. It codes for CASSGDSETQYF.

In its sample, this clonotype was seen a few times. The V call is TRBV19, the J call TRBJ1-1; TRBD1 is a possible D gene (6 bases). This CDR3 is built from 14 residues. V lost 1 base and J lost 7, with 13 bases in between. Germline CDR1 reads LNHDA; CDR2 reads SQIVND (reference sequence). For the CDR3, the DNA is TGTGCCAGTAGTATAGCCCGGCGGGGGCATGAAGCTTTCTTT. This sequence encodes CASSIARRGHEAFF.

CDR3: CASRATSSNYGYTF. For the CDR3, the DNA is TGTGCCAGCAGGGCGACAAGTTCTAACTATGGCTACACCTTC. The chain uses TRBV12-3 or TRBV12-4 and TRBJ1-2, with D unclear. The CDR3 totals 14 residues. V lost 6 bases and J 0 bases, leaving 11 bases between the germline ends.

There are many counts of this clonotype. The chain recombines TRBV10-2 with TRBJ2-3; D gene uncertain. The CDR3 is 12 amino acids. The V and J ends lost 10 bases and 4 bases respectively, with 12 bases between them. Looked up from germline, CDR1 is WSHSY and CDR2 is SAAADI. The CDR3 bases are TGCGCCACCGGTCCCGGCGCAGATACGCAGTATTTT. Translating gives CATGPGADTQYF.

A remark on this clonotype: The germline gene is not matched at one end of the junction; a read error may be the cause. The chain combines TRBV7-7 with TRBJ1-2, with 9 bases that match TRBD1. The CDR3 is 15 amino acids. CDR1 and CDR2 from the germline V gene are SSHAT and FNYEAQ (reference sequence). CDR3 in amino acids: CASSPGTGTRYGYTF. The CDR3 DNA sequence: TGTGCTAGCAGCCCCGGGACAGGGACTCGATATGGCTACACCTTC.

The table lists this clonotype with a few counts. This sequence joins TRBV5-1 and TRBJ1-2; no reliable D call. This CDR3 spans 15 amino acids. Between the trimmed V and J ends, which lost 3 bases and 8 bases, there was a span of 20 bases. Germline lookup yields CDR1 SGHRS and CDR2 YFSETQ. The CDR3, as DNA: TGCGCCAGCAGCTCTTCTGGTGGACGCTCCCAAGGCTACACCTTC. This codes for CASSSSGGRSQGYTF.

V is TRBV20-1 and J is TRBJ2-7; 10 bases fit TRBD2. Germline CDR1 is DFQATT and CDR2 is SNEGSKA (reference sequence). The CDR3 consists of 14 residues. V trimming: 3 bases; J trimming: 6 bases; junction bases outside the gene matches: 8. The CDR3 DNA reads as TGCAGTGCTAGTAGCCCTAGCGGGGGTACCGAGCAGTACTTC. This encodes CSASSPSGGTEQYF.

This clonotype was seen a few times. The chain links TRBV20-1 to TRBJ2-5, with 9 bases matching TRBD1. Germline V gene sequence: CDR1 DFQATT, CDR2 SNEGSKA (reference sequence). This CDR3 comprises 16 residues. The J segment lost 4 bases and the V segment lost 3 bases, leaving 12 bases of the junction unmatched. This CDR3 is CSARPATGGEGETQYF. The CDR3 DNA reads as TGCAGTGCTAGGCCCGCCACAGGGGGCGAAGGAGAGACCCAGTACTTC.

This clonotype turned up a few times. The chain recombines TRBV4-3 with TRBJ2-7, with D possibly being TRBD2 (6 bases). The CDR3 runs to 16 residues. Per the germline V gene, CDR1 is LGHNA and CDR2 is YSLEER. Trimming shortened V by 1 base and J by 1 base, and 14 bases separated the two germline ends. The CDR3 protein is CASSQGEASRSYEQYF. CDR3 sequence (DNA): TGCGCCAGCAGCCAAGGGGAGGCCAGTCGATCCTACGAGCAGTACTTC.

The CDR3 DNA is TGTGCCAGTAGTATAGTTGGGCCAGGAATATTCTATGGCTACACCTTC. Translating gives CASSIVGPGIFYGYTF. The chain uses TRBV19 and TRBJ1-2; D gene unclear. Trimming left V 1 base short and J 4 bases short, with 16 bases between. The CDR3 has 16 residues. Germline V gene data show CDR1 as LNHDA and CDR2 as SQIVND (reference sequence).

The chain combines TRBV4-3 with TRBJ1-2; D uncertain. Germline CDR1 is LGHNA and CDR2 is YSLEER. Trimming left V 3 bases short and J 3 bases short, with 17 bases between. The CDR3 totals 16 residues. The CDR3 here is CASSHFSRGVDYGYTF. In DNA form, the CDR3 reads TGCGCCAGCAGCCATTTTTCTCGGGGTGTCGACTATGGCTACACCTTC.

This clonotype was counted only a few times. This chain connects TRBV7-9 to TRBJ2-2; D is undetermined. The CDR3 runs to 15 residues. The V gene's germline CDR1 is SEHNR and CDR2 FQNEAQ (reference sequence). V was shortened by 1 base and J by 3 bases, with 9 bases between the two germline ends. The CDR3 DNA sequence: TGTGCCAGCAGCTTAGTAGTGACGGACACCGGGGAGCTGTTTTTT. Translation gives CASSLVVTDTGELFF.

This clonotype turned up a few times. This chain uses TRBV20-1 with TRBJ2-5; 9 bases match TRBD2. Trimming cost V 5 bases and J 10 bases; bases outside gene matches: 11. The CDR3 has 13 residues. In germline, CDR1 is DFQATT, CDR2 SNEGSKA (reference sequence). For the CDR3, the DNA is TGCAGTGCTCTCCGGTGGACTAGCGATGACCAGTACTTC. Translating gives CSALRWTSDDQYF.

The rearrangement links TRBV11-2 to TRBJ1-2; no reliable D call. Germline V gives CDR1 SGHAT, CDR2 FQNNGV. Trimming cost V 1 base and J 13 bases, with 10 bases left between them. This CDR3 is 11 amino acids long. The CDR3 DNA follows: TGTGCCAGCAGCTTAGTTTCCGAATCCACCTTC. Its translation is CASSLVSESTF.

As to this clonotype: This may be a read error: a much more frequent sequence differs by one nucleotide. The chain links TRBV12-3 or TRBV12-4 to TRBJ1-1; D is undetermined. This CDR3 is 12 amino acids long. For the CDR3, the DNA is TGTGCCAACAGTCCCCCAGAGGAAACGGCTTTCTTT. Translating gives CANSPPEETAFF.

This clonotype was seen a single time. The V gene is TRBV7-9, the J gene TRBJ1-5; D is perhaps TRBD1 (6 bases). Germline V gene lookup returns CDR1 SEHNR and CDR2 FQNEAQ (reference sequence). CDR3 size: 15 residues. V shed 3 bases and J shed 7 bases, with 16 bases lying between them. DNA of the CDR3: TGTGCCAGCAGCTTTCGGGGAGGGGACAAACAGCCCCAGCATTTT. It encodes CASSFRGGDKQPQHF.

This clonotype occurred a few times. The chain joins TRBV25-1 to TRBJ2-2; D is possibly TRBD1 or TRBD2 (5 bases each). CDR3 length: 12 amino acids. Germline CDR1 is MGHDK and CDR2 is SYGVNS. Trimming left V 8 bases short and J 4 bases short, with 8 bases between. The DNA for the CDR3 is TGTGCCAGCCGGGGCCGCACCGGGGAGCTGTTTTTT. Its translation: CASRGRTGELFF.

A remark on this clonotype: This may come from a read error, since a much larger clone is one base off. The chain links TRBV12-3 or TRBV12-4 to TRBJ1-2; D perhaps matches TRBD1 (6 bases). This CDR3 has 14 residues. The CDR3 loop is CTSSLDNRVRGYTF. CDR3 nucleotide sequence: TGTACCAGCAGTTTAGATAACAGGGTTAGAGGCTACACCTTC.

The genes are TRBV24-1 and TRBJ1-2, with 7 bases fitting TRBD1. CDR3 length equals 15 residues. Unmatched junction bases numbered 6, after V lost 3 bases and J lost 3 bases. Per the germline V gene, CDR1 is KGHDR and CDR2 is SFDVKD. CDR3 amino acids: CATSDATGEDYGYTF. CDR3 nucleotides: TGTGCCACCAGTGATGCTACAGGGGAAGACTATGGCTACACCTTC.

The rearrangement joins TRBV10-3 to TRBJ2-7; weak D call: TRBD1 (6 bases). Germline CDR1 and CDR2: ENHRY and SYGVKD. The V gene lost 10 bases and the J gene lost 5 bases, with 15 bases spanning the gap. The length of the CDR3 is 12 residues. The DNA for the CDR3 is TGTGCCAGCAGCTACAGGGTAAACGAGCAGTACTTC. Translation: CASSYRVNEQYF.